The clone carrying this T cell receptor (beta chain) showed up just a few times. For TCR beta, libraries came from iRepertoire HTBI primers and Arm-PCR of CDR3 regions. TCRdb recomputed calls from the multiplex PCR reads with MiXCR, one row per CDR3 protein. The sample includes roughly 450,000 distinct CDR3 sequences, around a fifth of them seen just once. This specimen comes from a study of regulatory T cells in long-lasting Graves disease. Time point indicated: persistent/refractory GD, antithyroid drugs over 5 years with positive TRAb. Construction of the TCR library relied on RNA isolated from PBMCs. The CDR3 runs 12 residues. V was trimmed by 3 bases and J by 8 bases, leaving 13 bases between them. CDR1 DFQATT and CDR2 SNEGSKA come from the germline V gene (reference sequence).

This receptor was obtained from a female donor with Graves disease. The sample here was peripheral blood mononuclear cells (PBMCs), taken when the disease was refractory, from a patient treated with antithyroid drugs. The rearrangement joins TRBV20-1 to TRBJ1-2, with no clear D. The CDR3 nucleotides read TGCAGTGCTAGTGAAGAGATTGAAGGCTACACCTTC. It yields the protein CSASEEIEGYTF.